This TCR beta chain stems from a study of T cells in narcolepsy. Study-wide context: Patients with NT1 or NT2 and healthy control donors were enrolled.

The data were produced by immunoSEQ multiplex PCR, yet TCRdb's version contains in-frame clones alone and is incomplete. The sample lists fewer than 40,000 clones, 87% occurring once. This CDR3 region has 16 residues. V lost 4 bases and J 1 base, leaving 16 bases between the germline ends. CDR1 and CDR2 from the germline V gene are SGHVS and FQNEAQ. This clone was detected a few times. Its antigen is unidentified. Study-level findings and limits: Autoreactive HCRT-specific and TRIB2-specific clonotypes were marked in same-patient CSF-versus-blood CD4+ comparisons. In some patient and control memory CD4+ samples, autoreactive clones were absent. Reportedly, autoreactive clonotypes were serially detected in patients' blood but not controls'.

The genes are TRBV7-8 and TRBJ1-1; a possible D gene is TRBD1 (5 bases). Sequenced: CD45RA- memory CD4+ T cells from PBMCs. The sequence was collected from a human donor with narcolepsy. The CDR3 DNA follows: TGTGCCAGCAGCTCTGGGGGGGTCTCCCGGAACACTGAAGCTTTCTTT. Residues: CASSSGGVSRNTEAFF.